These 3 T cell receptor beta chains came from one sample sequenced in a study of tumor-infiltrating lymphocytes in primary liver carcinoma. With around 520 ng total RNA as template and a constant-region primer, TCR beta cDNA was made. Construction of TCR beta libraries relied on three successive nested multiplex PCR rounds employing slightly modified ARM-PCR. TRBV1-TRBV30 forward primers and a C-beta reverse primer were used in the first two PCR rounds, which each ran for approximately 11 cycles. TCRdb itself ran the multiplex PCR reads through MiXCR, one entry per CDR3 protein. The sample gives around 50,000 distinct CDR3 sequences, about 80% of which show up once; approximately 30% is in the top ten. Unsorted bulk tissue (about 19-33 mg) underwent RNA and DNA co-extraction. The sample consisted of liver tumor tissue from sampling region 3. Indicated subset: tumor region T3, left-lateral pole. These receptors all stem from a man between 40 and 49 years old with primary liver carcinoma and hepatitis B virus infection.

The chain carries TRBV5-6 and TRBJ2-5, with TRBD1 matching 12 bases. Germline V CDR1 and CDR2: SGHDT, YYEEEE. With V trimmed by 3 bases and J by 4 bases, 7 bases remained unmatched. The CDR3 is 16 residues long. CDR3 nucleotides: TGTGCCAGCAGCTACCCGGGACAGGGGGCCCGAGAGACCCAGTACTTC. Translated, it gives CASSYPGQGARETQYF.

This clonotype was observed a handful of times. A much larger clone lies a single base off, so this may be a read error. The chain employs TRBV28 and TRBJ1-6; D remains unclear. Per the germline V gene, CDR1 is MDHEN and CDR2 is SYDVKM. This CDR3 region has 14 residues. CDR3 bases: TGTGCCAGCAGTTTCAGGCAAAATAATCCACCCCTCCACTTT. Translating it yields CASSFRQNNPPLHF.

As regards this clonotype: One end of the junction varies from germline; a read error may be responsible. The chain couples TRBV28 to TRBJ2-1; TRBD2 agrees at 12 bases. This CDR3 has 16 amino acids. Germline V CDR1 and CDR2: MDHEN, SYDVKM. The CDR3 reads CVSSSPTSGSSNGQFF. The CDR3, as DNA: TGTGTCAGCAGTAGTCCGACTAGCGGGAGTAGTAATGGGCAATTCTTC.